Listed below are T cell receptor beta chains from one sample, sequenced in a study of molecular identifiers for immune sequencing clone quantification. TCRdb re-called the PCR reads through MiXCR, storing one row per CDR3 protein. Here the sample spans a few hundred thousand distinct CDR3 sequences, 20% to 25% being singletons. Source material: naive CD8+ T cells from blood, with Jurkat cell RNA spiked in. These receptors all come from a human donor in good health. Some libraries in this study had Jurkat cell RNA spiked in. The CDR3 runs from the conserved cysteine through the conserved F or W. Fields, in order: clone size, D gene, J gene, V gene, CDR3 protein, CDR3 DNA. D genes are given only for firm matches. Size tells how often a clone was seen (once, few, many) or the class of an expanded clone, and some rows leave it out.

clone_size: many; d_call: TRBD1; j_call: TRBJ1-1; v_call: TRBV5-1; cdr3_aa: CASSLTGGQNTEAFF; cdr3_nt: TGCGCCAGCAGCTTGACAGGGGGCCAAAACACTGAAGCTTTCTTT
clone_size: few; d_call: NA; j_call: TRBJ2-2; v_call: TRBV12-3/TRBV12-4; cdr3_aa: CASCYVNAGELFF; cdr3_nt: TGTGCCAGCTGTTACGTGAACGCCGGGGAGCTGTTTTTT
clone_size: many; d_call: NA; j_call: TRBJ2-7; v_call: TRBV20-1; cdr3_aa: CSARHADSTMDEQYF; cdr3_nt: TGCAGTGCTAGACATGCAGACTCTACTATGGACGAGCAGTACTTC
clone_size: NA; d_call: TRBD2; j_call: TRBJ2-7; v_call: TRBV4-3; cdr3_aa: CASSQAGTSGYEQYF; cdr3_nt: TGCGCCAGCAGCCAAGCCGGGACTAGCGGCTACGAGCAGTACTTC
clone_size: NA; d_call: NA; j_call: TRBJ2-5; v_call: TRBV7-3; cdr3_aa: CASSQGGLEETQYF; cdr3_nt: TGTGCCAGCAGCCAAGGGGGGCTGGAAGAGACCCAGTACTTC
clone_size: few; d_call: TRBD2; j_call: TRBJ2-2; v_call: TRBV10-3; cdr3_aa: CAMGTSGKNTGELFF; cdr3_nt: TGTGCCATGGGGACTAGCGGGAAGAACACCGGGGAGCTGTTTTTT
clone_size: few; d_call: TRBD1; j_call: TRBJ1-1; v_call: TRBV20-1; cdr3_aa: CSARDEGIQGVTEAFF; cdr3_nt: TGCAGTGCTAGAGATGAAGGAATTCAGGGGGTTACTGAAGCTTTCTTT
clone_size: many; d_call: NA; j_call: TRBJ1-6; v_call: TRBV4-3; cdr3_aa: CASSQDRGTNSPLHF; cdr3_nt: TGCGCCAGCAGCCAAGATAGGGGGACCAATTCACCCCTCCACTTT
clone_size: few; d_call: NA; j_call: TRBJ2-3; v_call: TRBV6-6; cdr3_aa: CASSFTGTWTDTQYF; cdr3_nt: TGTGCCAGCAGCTTTACAGGGACTTGGACAGATACGCAGTATTTT
clone_size: many; d_call: TRBD2; j_call: TRBJ2-3; v_call: TRBV6-5; cdr3_aa: CASSYEGASGMADTQYF; cdr3_nt: TGTGCCAGCAGTTACGAGGGGGCTAGCGGGATGGCAGATACGCAGTATTTT
clone_size: many; d_call: NA; j_call: TRBJ2-7; v_call: TRBV5-6; cdr3_aa: CASSLVQAAYEQYF; cdr3_nt: TGTGCCAGCAGCTTGGTACAGGCGGCCTACGAGCAGTACTTC
clone_size: many; d_call: NA; j_call: TRBJ1-1; v_call: TRBV18; cdr3_aa: CASSPERNEAFF; cdr3_nt: TGTGCCAGCTCACCTGAAAGGAATGAAGCTTTCTTT
clone_size: NA; d_call: TRBD1; j_call: TRBJ2-3; v_call: TRBV6-1; cdr3_aa: CASKRDREGYF; cdr3_nt: TGTGCCAGCAAGCGGGACAGGGAGGGGTATTTT
clone_size: many; d_call: TRBD1; j_call: TRBJ1-5; v_call: TRBV5-3; cdr3_aa: CARSPGGQGDQPQHF; cdr3_nt: TGTGCCAGAAGCCCGGGAGGACAGGGGGATCAGCCCCAGCATTTT
clone_size: NA; d_call: NA; j_call: TRBJ2-2; v_call: TRBV4-3; cdr3_aa: CASSQDRVTNTGELFF; cdr3_nt: TGCGCCAGCAGCCAAGATCGCGTCACGAACACCGGGGAGCTGTTTTTT
clone_size: NA; d_call: TRBD1; j_call: TRBJ2-7; v_call: TRBV11-2; cdr3_aa: CASSFQGAGYEQYF; cdr3_nt: TGTGCCAGCAGCTTTCAGGGGGCGGGATACGAGCAGTACTTC
clone_size: NA; d_call: NA; j_call: TRBJ1-5; v_call: TRBV5-6; cdr3_aa: CASSWSGVSGVALSQPQHF; cdr3_nt: TGTGCCAGCAGCTGGAGTGGGGTTTCAGGGGTAGCCCTAAGCCAGCCCCAGCATTTT
clone_size: few; d_call: NA; j_call: TRBJ2-2; v_call: TRBV6-5; cdr3_aa: CASSYLLSGGELFF; cdr3_nt: TGTGCCAGCAGTTACTTGTTAAGTGGCGGGGAGCTGTTTTTT
clone_size: many; d_call: TRBD1; j_call: TRBJ2-7; v_call: TRBV5-1; cdr3_aa: CASSFGTGTYEQYF; cdr3_nt: TGCGCCAGCAGCTTTGGGACAGGGACCTACGAGCAGTACTTC
clone_size: NA; d_call: NA; j_call: TRBJ1-4; v_call: TRBV11-2; cdr3_aa: CASSSFVGFSNEKLFF; cdr3_nt: TGTGCCAGCAGCTCCTTTGTGGGTTTTTCTAATGAAAAACTGTTTTTT
clone_size: NA; d_call: NA; j_call: TRBJ2-2; v_call: TRBV14; cdr3_aa: CASSNQPTGELFF; cdr3_nt: TGTGCCAGCAGTAACCAGCCGACCGGGGAGCTGTTTTTT
clone_size: many; d_call: TRBD2; j_call: TRBJ2-7; v_call: TRBV20-1; cdr3_aa: CSARDSGAGRTYEQYF; cdr3_nt: TGCAGTGCTAGAGATAGCGGGGCGGGGAGAACCTACGAGCAGTACTTC
clone_size: few; d_call: NA; j_call: TRBJ2-3; v_call: TRBV7-9; cdr3_aa: CASSLAPLPPDTQYF; cdr3_nt: TGTGCCAGCAGCTTAGCTCCCCTACCCCCCGATACGCAGTATTTT
clone_size: many; d_call: TRBD1; j_call: TRBJ2-3; v_call: TRBV5-4; cdr3_aa: CASSGTGPAQYF; cdr3_nt: TGTGCCAGCAGCGGGACAGGCCCCGCGCAGTATTTT
clone_size: many; d_call: TRBD1; j_call: TRBJ1-4; v_call: TRBV7-9; cdr3_aa: CASSQRTGAYEKLFF; cdr3_nt: TGTGCCAGCAGCCAGAGGACAGGGGCCTACGAAAAACTGTTTTTT
clone_size: few; d_call: NA; j_call: TRBJ2-1; v_call: TRBV29-1; cdr3_aa: CSLRVSYNEQFF; cdr3_nt: TGCAGCCTTCGGGTTTCCTACAATGAGCAGTTCTTC
clone_size: NA; d_call: TRBD2; j_call: TRBJ2-3; v_call: TRBV6-2/TRBV6-3; cdr3_aa: CASSYSPSGRIFENHDTDTQYF; cdr3_nt: TGTGCCAGCAGTTACTCGCCTAGCGGGAGGATATTTGAGAATCACGACACAGATACGCAGTATTTT
clone_size: many; d_call: NA; j_call: TRBJ2-7; v_call: TRBV4-3; cdr3_aa: CASSHQATAHYEQYF; cdr3_nt: TGCGCCAGCAGCCACCAGGCCACCGCGCACTACGAGCAGTACTTC
clone_size: many; d_call: NA; j_call: TRBJ1-5; v_call: TRBV4-1; cdr3_aa: CASSQVGDQPQHF; cdr3_nt: TGCGCCAGCAGCCAAGTGGGAGACCAGCCCCAGCATTTT
clone_size: few; d_call: TRBD2; j_call: TRBJ2-1; v_call: TRBV30; cdr3_aa: CAWTPLREDYNEQFF; cdr3_nt: TGTGCCTGGACCCCCCTGCGGGAGGACTACAATGAGCAGTTCTTC
clone_size: many; d_call: NA; j_call: TRBJ2-7; v_call: TRBV11-2; cdr3_aa: CASSLTVAEQYF; cdr3_nt: TGTGCCAGCAGCCTAACGGTTGCAGAGCAGTACTTC
clone_size: few; d_call: TRBD2; j_call: TRBJ2-7; v_call: TRBV4-2; cdr3_aa: CASSQDLAETSYEQYF; cdr3_nt: TGTGCCAGCAGCCAGGATCTAGCGGAGACCTCCTACGAGCAGTACTTC
clone_size: NA; d_call: NA; j_call: TRBJ2-7; v_call: TRBV20-1; cdr3_aa: CSVSPLRGRSHEQYF; cdr3_nt: TGCAGTGTTAGCCCACTACGGGGGAGATCCCACGAGCAGTACTTC
clone_size: few; d_call: NA; j_call: TRBJ1-3; v_call: TRBV9; cdr3_aa: CASSGRNSGNTIYF; cdr3_nt: TGTGCCAGCAGCGGCAGGAACTCTGGAAACACCATATATTTT
clone_size: NA; d_call: TRBD1; j_call: TRBJ1-2; v_call: TRBV19; cdr3_aa: CASQLDRGSYGYTF; cdr3_nt: TGTGCCAGTCAACTCGACAGGGGGTCCTATGGCTACACCTTC
clone_size: few; d_call: TRBD2; j_call: TRBJ2-1; v_call: TRBV12-3/TRBV12-4; cdr3_aa: CASSFPGGSNEQFF; cdr3_nt: TGTGCCAGCAGTTTTCCGGGGGGGTCCAATGAGCAGTTCTTC
clone_size: NA; d_call: NA; j_call: TRBJ2-7; v_call: TRBV6-2/TRBV6-3; cdr3_aa: CAGSYSVGYEQYF; cdr3_nt: TGTGCCGGCAGTTACTCGGTGGGCTACGAGCAGTACTTC
clone_size: few; d_call: NA; j_call: TRBJ1-4; v_call: TRBV2; cdr3_aa: CASSEGFKGRSNEKLFF; cdr3_nt: TGTGCCAGCAGTGAGGGATTCAAGGGGAGGTCTAATGAAAAACTGTTTTTT
clone_size: NA; d_call: NA; j_call: TRBJ2-1; v_call: TRBV29-1; cdr3_aa: CSGGVYHNEQFF; cdr3_nt: TGCAGTGGCGGGGTCTACCACAATGAGCAGTTCTTC
clone_size: NA; d_call: TRBD1; j_call: TRBJ2-7; v_call: TRBV5-6; cdr3_aa: CASSTWDRETPYEQYF; cdr3_nt: TGTGCCAGCAGCACCTGGGACAGGGAGACACCCTACGAGCAGTACTTC
clone_size: NA; d_call: NA; j_call: TRBJ2-7; v_call: TRBV13; cdr3_aa: CASSFEGTNQDEQYF; cdr3_nt: TGTGCCAGCAGCTTTGAGGGTACAAATCAGGACGAGCAGTACTTC
clone_size: many; d_call: TRBD1; j_call: TRBJ2-5; v_call: TRBV7-9; cdr3_aa: CASSLMGQGAPFQETQYF; cdr3_nt: TGTGCCAGCAGCTTGATGGGACAGGGGGCCCCATTTCAAGAGACCCAGTACTTC
clone_size: many; d_call: NA; j_call: TRBJ2-7; v_call: TRBV7-9; cdr3_aa: CASSFTGEQYF; cdr3_nt: TGTGCCAGCAGCTTTACAGGGGAGCAGTACTTC
clone_size: many; d_call: NA; j_call: TRBJ2-3; v_call: TRBV7-8; cdr3_aa: CASSLPSSTDTQYF; cdr3_nt: TGTGCCAGCAGCTTACCCAGTAGCACAGATACGCAGTATTTT
clone_size: many; d_call: TRBD2; j_call: TRBJ2-7; v_call: TRBV4-3; cdr3_aa: CASSQDWLAGGTYEQYF; cdr3_nt: TGCGCCAGCAGCCAAGATTGGCTAGCGGGAGGAACCTACGAGCAGTACTTC
clone_size: few; d_call: TRBD1; j_call: TRBJ1-4; v_call: TRBV6-5; cdr3_aa: CASRQGAGEKLFF; cdr3_nt: TGTGCCAGCAGGCAGGGGGCTGGTGAAAAACTGTTTTTT
clone_size: few; d_call: NA; j_call: TRBJ1-2; v_call: TRBV27; cdr3_aa: CASSLIGNYGYTF; cdr3_nt: TGTGCCAGCAGTTTAATAGGGAACTATGGCTACACCTTC
clone_size: many; d_call: NA; j_call: TRBJ2-5; v_call: TRBV28; cdr3_aa: CASSLSAAQETQYF; cdr3_nt: TGTGCCAGCAGTCTCTCGGCGGCTCAAGAGACCCAGTACTTC
clone_size: many; d_call: NA; j_call: TRBJ2-6; v_call: TRBV5-6; cdr3_aa: CASSGRQVYPSGANVLTF; cdr3_nt: TGTGCCAGCAGCGGAAGACAGGTCTACCCCTCTGGGGCCAACGTCCTGACTTTC
clone_size: many; d_call: NA; j_call: TRBJ2-7; v_call: TRBV12-3/TRBV12-4; cdr3_aa: CASSLAAGEYEQYF; cdr3_nt: TGTGCCAGCAGTTTAGCCGCAGGGGAGTACGAGCAGTACTTC
clone_size: NA; d_call: NA; j_call: TRBJ2-7; v_call: TRBV19; cdr3_aa: CASSPADGSTFSEQYF; cdr3_nt: TGTGCCAGTAGTCCCGCGGACGGATCTACCTTTAGCGAGCAGTACTTC
clone_size: many; d_call: NA; j_call: TRBJ1-2; v_call: TRBV16; cdr3_aa: CATDNSYGYTF; cdr3_nt: TGTGCCACCGACAACTCCTATGGCTACACCTTC
clone_size: NA; d_call: TRBD1; j_call: TRBJ2-2; v_call: TRBV19; cdr3_aa: CASSIRWDRVVTGELFF; cdr3_nt: TGTGCCAGTAGTATCCGGTGGGACAGGGTTGTCACCGGGGAGCTGTTTTTT
clone_size: few; d_call: TRBD1; j_call: TRBJ2-7; v_call: TRBV30; cdr3_aa: CAWSSWETGGFEQYF; cdr3_nt: TGTGCCTGGAGTAGTTGGGAGACAGGGGGCTTCGAGCAGTACTTC
clone_size: few; d_call: NA; j_call: TRBJ2-7; v_call: TRBV3-1; cdr3_aa: CASSPGTSHEQYF; cdr3_nt: TGTGCCAGCAGCCCCGGGACGTCGCACGAGCAGTACTTC